One sample yielded the 24 T cell receptor beta chains listed below, sequenced in a study of blood T cell repertoires in COVID-19. Sequencing was performed with immunoSEQ multiplex PCR; in TCRdb, only in-frame clones are kept and a portion is missing. Here the sample spans 200,000 to 300,000 clones, 85% being singletons. Sequenced material: peripheral blood. The source is a woman in her sixties with active or convalescent COVID-19.

This clone was detected only a few times. The chain has TRBV28 and TRBJ2-3, with 9 bases lining up with TRBD2. Per germline, CDR1 MDHEN and CDR2 SYDVKM. V gave up 4 bases and J gave up 6 bases; unmatched junction bases: 2. The CDR3 runs 13 residues. The CDR3 reads CASSSAGGDTQYF. In DNA form, the CDR3 reads TGTGCCAGCAGTTCCGCGGGGGGGGATACGCAGTATTTT.

The V gene is TRBV3-1 (or the pseudogene TRBV3-2), the J gene TRBJ1-2; D unclear. In germline, CDR1 is LGHDT, CDR2 YNNKEL (reference sequence). The CDR3 runs to 14 residues. V lost 7 bases and J lost 7, with 19 bases in between. In nucleotides, the CDR3 is TGTGCCAGCACTCCCGATTTCTTTGGGCTTGGCTACACCTTC. This translates into CASTPDFFGLGYTF.

This clone was detected only a few times. The rearrangement links TRBV6-5 to TRBJ1-2; D remains unclear. The CDR3 sequence is 14 residues long. Trimming took off 0 bases at V and 5 bases at J, with 10 bases between the two ends. The germline gives CDR1 MNHEY, CDR2 SVGAGI. CDR3 nucleotides: TGTGCCAGCAGTTACTCGAGCGGATCTTATGGCTACACCTTC. It translates to CASSYSSGSYGYTF.

The chain links TRBV6-2 or TRBV6-3 to TRBJ1-2; TRBD1 matches at 8 bases. The trim removed 6 bases at V and 1 base at J, leaving 10 bases unmatched. This CDR3 has 16 amino acids. Germline CDR1 MNHEY, CDR2 SVGEGT. For the CDR3, the DNA is TGTGCCAGCAGCCCTATGGACAGGGCTTATAACTATGGCTACACCTTC. This sequence encodes CASSPMDRAYNYGYTF.

The rearrangement links TRBV5-1 to TRBJ2-3; TRBD2 agrees at 8 bases. Germline CDR1 and CDR2: SGHRS and YFSETQ. After removal of 2 bases from V and 5 bases from J, the junction contained 7 bases not matched to a gene. This CDR3 spans 15 amino acids. CDR3 sequence (DNA): TGCGCCAGCAGCTTTAACGGGGGGGCCGGAGATACGCAGTATTTT. This encodes CASSFNGGAGDTQYF.

The chain links TRBV6-1 to TRBJ2-3; 11 bases align to TRBD2. This CDR3 contains 16 residues. The V gene's germline CDR1 is MNHNS and CDR2 SASEGT. The V segment lost 0 bases and the J segment 3 bases; nucleotides outside the gene matches: 2. The DNA of the CDR3 is TGTGCCAGCAGTGAAGCCGCTAGCGGGGGGACAGATACGCAGTATTTT. Translation gives CASSEAASGGTDTQYF.

The V and J genes are TRBV6-1 and TRBJ2-3, with D unclear. Trimming took 2 bases from V and 2 from J, leaving 11 bases between them. Per germline, CDR1 MNHNS and CDR2 SASEGT. This CDR3 comprises 15 residues. CDR3 amino acids: CASSEPSDFTDTQYF. The CDR3 coding sequence is TGTGCCAGCAGTGAACCGTCAGATTTCACAGATACGCAGTATTTT.

This clone was recorded once. The chain has TRBV12-2 and TRBJ1-6; TRBD1, the table's D call, lacks a check against the DNA. TRBV12-2 is marked as a pseudogene. The CDR3 totals 14 residues. This CDR3 is CASPRGVETSPLHF. The CDR3 DNA sequence: TGTGCAAGTCCCAGGGGGGTCGAGACTTCACCCCTCCACTTT.

V and J are TRBV9 and TRBJ1-2; weak D call: TRBD1 (5 bases). The CDR3 extends over 15 amino acids. Germline V gene sequence: CDR1 SGDLS, CDR2 YYNGEE. V lost 0 bases to trimming and J lost 8 bases, with 17 bases between them. CDR3 nucleotides: TGTGCCAGCAGCGTAGATGGACATCCTCCAAGGGGCTACACCTTC. Its translation is CASSVDGHPPRGYTF.

The chain recombines TRBV7-9 with TRBJ2-1; TRBD2 aligns across 11 bases. Germline V gene data show CDR1 as SEHNR and CDR2 as FQNEAQ (reference sequence). This CDR3 spans 19 amino acids. The ends lost 2 bases at V and 1 base at J; junction bases unmatched: 10. CDR3 loop: CASSLYSGGAGRSYNEQFF. CDR3 sequence (DNA): TGTGCCAGCAGCTTATATAGCGGGGGGGCCGGGAGGTCCTACAATGAGCAGTTCTTC.

This clone appeared a few times. The chain links TRBV29-1 to TRBJ2-1, with D possibly TRBD1 on 6 matching bases. CDR1 SQVTM and CDR2 ANQGSEA come from the germline V gene. Trimming removed 5 bases at V and 4 bases at J, with 9 bases between. This CDR3 comprises 12 residues. Here the CDR3 DNA reads TGCAGCGTTAGACAGGTTTACAATGAGCAGTTCTTC. It yields the protein CSVRQVYNEQFF.

The chain recombines TRBV24-1 with TRBJ1-1, with 7 nucleotides matching TRBD1. The CDR3 length is 14 residues. The J segment lost 4 bases and the V segment lost 7 bases, leaving 8 bases of the junction unmatched. Looked up from germline, CDR1 is KGHDR and CDR2 is SFDVKD. DNA for the CDR3: TGTGCCACCAGGGGAACAGGGGCTCGCACTGAAGCTTTCTTT. Its protein product is CATRGTGARTEAFF.

This clone was recorded a few times. The chain uses TRBV18 and TRBJ1-1; D call uncertain. The CDR3 is 14 amino acids. V lost 2 bases, J lost 6 bases, and 13 bases lay in between. CDR1 KGHSH and CDR2 LQKENI come from the germline V gene. The CDR3 is CASSPFPEDAEAFF. DNA for the CDR3: TGTGCCAGCTCACCATTCCCCGAGGATGCTGAAGCTTTCTTT.

This rearrangement joins TRBV6-5 to TRBJ2-7; 8 nucleotides line up with TRBD1. The trim removed 7 bases at V and 4 bases at J, leaving 6 bases unmatched. Germline V gene data show CDR1 as MNHEY and CDR2 as SVGAGI. This CDR3 spans 13 amino acids. The CDR3 loop reads CASTRQGLYEQYF. As DNA, the CDR3 is TGTGCCAGCACCCGACAGGGGCTTTACGAGCAGTACTTC.

The chain is built from TRBV10-3 and TRBJ1-1, with D perhaps TRBD1 (5 bases). V was trimmed by 4 bases and J by 5 bases, leaving 14 bases between them. Germline V CDR1 and CDR2: ENHRY, SYGVKD. The CDR3 is 14 residues long. CDR3 residues: CAISGWGDGTEAFF. As DNA, the CDR3 is TGTGCCATCAGTGGGTGGGGGGATGGGACTGAAGCTTTCTTT.

V is TRBV3-1 (or the pseudogene TRBV3-2) and J is TRBJ1-2, with a possible D match to TRBD1 (6 bases). V was shortened by 0 bases and J by 4 bases, with 18 bases between the two germline ends. CDR1 and CDR2 (germline): LGHDT, YNNKEL (reference sequence). The CDR3 length is 17 residues. The CDR3 DNA is TGTGCCAGCAGCCAAGATATATCCAGGGGCTTAGGCTATGGCTACACCTTC. This gives the protein CASSQDISRGLGYGYTF.

This rearrangement joins TRBV10-3 to TRBJ2-7, with 10 bases aligning to TRBD1. CDR1 is ENHRY and CDR2 is SYGVKD in the germline V gene. V lost 0 bases and J lost 1; bases outside the gene matches: 6. This CDR3 spans 17 amino acids. DNA of the CDR3: TGTGCCATCAGTGAGTCCTGGGGACAGGGGCCTTCCTACGAGCAGTACTTC. This sequence encodes CAISESWGQGPSYEQYF.

This clone was seen once. V usage is TRBV27 and J usage is TRBJ2-7, with a possible D match to TRBD2 (5 bases). Germline V gives CDR1 MNHEY, CDR2 SMNVEV (reference sequence). This CDR3 spans 15 amino acids. V was trimmed by 7 bases and J by 1 base, leaving 17 bases between them. This CDR3 is CASTGVQSPSYEQYV. The CDR3 nucleotides read TGTGCCAGCACCGGGGTGCAGTCCCCTTCCTACGAGCAGTACGTC.

This chain joins TRBV7-9 and TRBJ2-1; 8 nucleotides match TRBD2. The CDR3 is 14 amino acids. The junction had 6 bases not matched to a gene; V was cut back by 5 bases and J by 6 bases. Germline CDR1 and CDR2: SEHNR and FQNEAQ (reference sequence). The CDR3 here is CASSLGGAINEQFF. The CDR3 nucleotides read TGTGCCAGCAGCCTCGGGGGGGCAATCAATGAGCAGTTCTTC.

The chain employs TRBV3-1 (or the pseudogene TRBV3-2) and TRBJ1-3; tentative D call: TRBD1 (6 bases). Trimming left V 0 bases short and J 2 bases short, with 8 bases between. This CDR3 spans 15 amino acids. Germline lookup yields CDR1 LGHDT and CDR2 YNNKEL (reference sequence). CDR3 in DNA: TGTGCCAGCAGCCAAGATGCAGGGGCTGGAAACACCATATATTTT. It yields the protein CASSQDAGAGNTIYF.

The chain carries TRBV4-1 and TRBJ1-5; the D is unclear. The length of the CDR3 is 15 residues. Germline CDR1 reads MGHRA; CDR2 reads YSYEKL. V gave up 0 bases and J gave up 3 bases, with 9 bases separating them. Here the CDR3 DNA reads TGCGCCAGCAGCCAAGATCGCCAGATCAATCAGCCCCAGCATTTT. Translation: CASSQDRQINQPQHF.

This rearrangement joins TRBV29-1 to TRBJ1-1; D gene uncertain. V lost 2 bases and J lost 5, with 6 bases in between. The CDR3 is 11 amino acids. Germline CDR1 SQVTM, CDR2 ANQGSEA. CDR3: CSVERVTEAFF. In nucleotides, the CDR3 is TGCAGCGTTGAACGAGTAACTGAAGCTTTCTTT.

This chain links TRBV11-2 with TRBJ2-3; TRBD2 matches 8 bases. This CDR3 has 16 amino acids. Germline CDR1 is SGHAT and CDR2 is FQNNGV. The V and J ends lost 2 bases and 2 bases, in that order; junction bases with no gene match: 6. CDR3 loop: CASSLQGRGDTDTQYF. CDR3 DNA sequence: TGTGCCAGCAGCTTACAGGGGCGGGGGGACACAGATACGCAGTATTTT.

This chain uses TRBV28 with TRBJ1-5; D is unclear. CDR1 and CDR2 (germline): MDHEN, SYDVKM. V lost 3 bases, J lost 2 bases, and 8 bases lay in between. This CDR3 has 14 residues. This chain's CDR3 is CASSLVRGNQPQHF. In DNA form, the CDR3 reads TGTGCCAGCAGTTTGGTGCGGGGCAATCAGCCCCAGCATTTT.